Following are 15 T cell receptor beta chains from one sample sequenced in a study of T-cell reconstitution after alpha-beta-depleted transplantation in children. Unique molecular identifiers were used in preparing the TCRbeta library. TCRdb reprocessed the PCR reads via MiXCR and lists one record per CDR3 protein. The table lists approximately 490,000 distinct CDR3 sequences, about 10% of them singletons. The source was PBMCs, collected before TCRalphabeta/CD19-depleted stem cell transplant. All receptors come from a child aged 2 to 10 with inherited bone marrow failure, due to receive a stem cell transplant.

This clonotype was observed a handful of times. The CDR3 DNA follows: TGTGCCACCAGGGGGACAGGGGGCAATGAGCAGTTCTTC. Translation gives CATRGTGGNEQFF. The chain is built from TRBV24-1 and TRBJ2-1; TRBD1 matches 11 bases. Germline V gene lookup returns CDR1 KGHDR and CDR2 SFDVKD. The CDR3 contains 13 residues. V lost 7 bases to trimming and J lost 6 bases; unmatched junction nucleotides: 1.

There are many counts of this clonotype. The CDR3 loop reads CSVGAHSGANVLTF. DNA for the CDR3: TGCAGCGTAGGGGCCCACTCTGGGGCCAACGTCCTGACTTTC. The gene calls are TRBV29-1 and TRBJ2-6, with a weak D call TRBD1 (5 bases). Trimming took off 6 bases at V and 0 bases at J, with 9 bases between the two ends. The CDR3 consists of 14 residues. Germline CDR1 reads SQVTM; CDR2 reads ANQGSEA.

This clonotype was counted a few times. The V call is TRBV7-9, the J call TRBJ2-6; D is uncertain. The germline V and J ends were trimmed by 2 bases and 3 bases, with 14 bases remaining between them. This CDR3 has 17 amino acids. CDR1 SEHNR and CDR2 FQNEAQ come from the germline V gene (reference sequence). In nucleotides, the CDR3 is TGTGCCAGCAGCTTAACTTATTTGGGTAGTGGGGCCAACGTCCTGACTTTC. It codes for CASSLTYLGSGANVLTF.

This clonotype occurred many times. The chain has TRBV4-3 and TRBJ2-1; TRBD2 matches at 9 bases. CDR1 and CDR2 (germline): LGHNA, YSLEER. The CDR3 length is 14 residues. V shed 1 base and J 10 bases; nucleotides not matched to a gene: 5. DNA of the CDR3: TGCGCCAGCAGCCAAGCGAGGGCGGGAGGGGAGCAGTTCTTC. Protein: CASSQARAGGEQFF.

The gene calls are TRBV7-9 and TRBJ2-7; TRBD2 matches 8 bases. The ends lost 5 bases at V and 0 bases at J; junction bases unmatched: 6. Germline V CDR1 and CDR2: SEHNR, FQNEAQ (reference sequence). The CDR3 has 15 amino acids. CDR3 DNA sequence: TGTGCCAGCAGCGGACGGACTAGCAGCTCCTACGAGCAGTACTTC. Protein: CASSGRTSSSYEQYF.

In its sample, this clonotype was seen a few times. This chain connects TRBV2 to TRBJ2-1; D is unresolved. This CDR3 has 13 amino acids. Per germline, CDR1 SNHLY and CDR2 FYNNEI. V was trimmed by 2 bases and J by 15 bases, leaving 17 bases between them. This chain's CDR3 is CASSESNRHRRFF. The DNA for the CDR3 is TGTGCCAGCAGTGAAAGTAATAGGCACCGGCGGTTCTTC. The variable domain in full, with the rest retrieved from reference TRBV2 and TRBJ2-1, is EPEVTQTPSHQVTQMGQEVILRCVPISNHLYFYWYRQILGQKVEFLVSFYNNEISEKSEIFDDQFSVERPDGSNFTLKIRSTKLEDSAMYFCASSESNRHRRFFGPGTRLTVL.

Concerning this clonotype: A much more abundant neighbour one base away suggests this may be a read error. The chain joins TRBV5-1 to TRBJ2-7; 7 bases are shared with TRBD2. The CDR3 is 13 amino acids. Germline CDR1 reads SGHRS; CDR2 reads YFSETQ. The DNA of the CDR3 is TGCGCCAGCGCCTCTCGCGGGAGCTACGTGCAGTACTTC. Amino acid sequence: CASASRGSYVQYF.

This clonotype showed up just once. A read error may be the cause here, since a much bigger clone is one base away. As DNA, the CDR3 is TGTGCCAGCAGCTTAAACCCCTACGAGCAGTACGTC. Translating gives CASSLNPYEQYV. The rearrangement joins TRBV7-8 to TRBJ2-7, with D unclear. V dropped 2 bases and J dropped 2 bases, with 4 bases sitting between them. This CDR3 contains 12 residues. Germline CDR1 and CDR2: SGHVS and FQNEAQ.

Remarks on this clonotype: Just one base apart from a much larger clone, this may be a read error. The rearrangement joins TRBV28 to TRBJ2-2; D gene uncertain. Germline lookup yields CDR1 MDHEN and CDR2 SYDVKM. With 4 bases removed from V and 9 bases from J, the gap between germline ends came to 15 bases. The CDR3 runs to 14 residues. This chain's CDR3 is CASSSLVGYWELFF. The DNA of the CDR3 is TGTGCCAGCAGTTCCCTAGTGGGGTACTGGGAGCTGTTTTTT.

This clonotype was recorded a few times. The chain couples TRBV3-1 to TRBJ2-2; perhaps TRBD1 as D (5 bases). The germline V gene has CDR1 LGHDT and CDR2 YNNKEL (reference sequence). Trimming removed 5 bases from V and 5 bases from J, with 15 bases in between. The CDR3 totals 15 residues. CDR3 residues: CASSKRGAETGELFF. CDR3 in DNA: TGTGCCAGCAGCAAAAGGGGCGCGGAGACCGGGGAGCTGTTTTTT.

CDR3 nucleotide sequence: TGTGCCAGCAGTCCGATCGGCAGGGAGTCCTACGAGCAGTACTTC. This encodes CASSPIGRESYEQYF. The rearrangement uses TRBV6-1 and TRBJ2-7, with D perhaps matching TRBD1 or TRBD2 (5 bases each). Germline CDR1 reads MNHNS; CDR2 reads SASEGT. This CDR3 is 15 amino acids long. The ends were cut back, 5 bases at V and 1 base at J, with 15 bases in the middle.

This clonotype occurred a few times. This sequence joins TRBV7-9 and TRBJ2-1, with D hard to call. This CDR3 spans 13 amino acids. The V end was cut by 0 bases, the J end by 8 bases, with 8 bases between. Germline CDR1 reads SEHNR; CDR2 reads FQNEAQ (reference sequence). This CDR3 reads CASSLASAHEQFF. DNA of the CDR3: TGTGCCAGCAGCTTAGCCAGTGCCCATGAGCAGTTCTTC.

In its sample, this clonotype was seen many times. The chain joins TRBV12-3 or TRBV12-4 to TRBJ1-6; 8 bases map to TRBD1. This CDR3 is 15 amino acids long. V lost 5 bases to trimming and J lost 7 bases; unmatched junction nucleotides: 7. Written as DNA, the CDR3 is TGTGCCAGCAGTAGTCGACAGGGGCGGAATTCACCCCTCCACTTT. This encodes CASSSRQGRNSPLHF.

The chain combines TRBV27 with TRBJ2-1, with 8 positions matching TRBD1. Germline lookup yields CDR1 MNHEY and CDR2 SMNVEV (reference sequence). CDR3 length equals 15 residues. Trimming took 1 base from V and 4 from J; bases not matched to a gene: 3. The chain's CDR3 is CASSLWGTGYNEQFF. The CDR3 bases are TGTGCCAGCAGTTTATGGGGGACAGGTTACAATGAGCAGTTCTTC.

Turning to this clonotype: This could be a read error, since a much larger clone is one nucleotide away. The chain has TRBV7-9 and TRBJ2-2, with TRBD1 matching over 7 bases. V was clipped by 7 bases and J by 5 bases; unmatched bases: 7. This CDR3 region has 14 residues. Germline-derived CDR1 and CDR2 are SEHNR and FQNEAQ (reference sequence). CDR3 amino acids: CASTTGVGTGELFF. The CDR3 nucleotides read TGTGCCAGCACCACAGGGGTTGGGACCGGGGAGCTGTTTTTT.